The rows below give T cell receptor beta chains drawn from one sample of a study of blood T cell repertoires in COVID-19. Method: immunoSEQ multiplex PCR; TCRdb's copy keeps in-frame clones and lacks some. Of some 26,000 clones listed, about nine tenths are singletons. Material for sequencing was peripheral blood. The receptors come from a woman aged 45-60 years with active COVID-19. CDR3s include the opening cysteine and the closing phenylalanine or tryptophan. A D gene is named only where the DNA matches it firmly. Clone sizes are given selectively: once, few, many, or a class where the clone is expanded.

len	abundance	v_gene	j_gene	d_gene	CDR3nt	CDR3aa
16	.	TRBV24-1	TRBJ2-1	TRBD2	TGTGCCACCAGTGATTATCGGACTAGCGTCTACAATGAGCAGTTCTTC	CATSDYRTSVYNEQFF
14	few	TRBV28	TRBJ2-7	.	TGTGCCAGCAGGGACTTAGGCAGGAACTACGAGCAGTACTTC	CASRDLGRNYEQYF
12	.	TRBV28	TRBJ1-1	.	TGTGCCAGCAGCCCCGTGGTCCGGAGAGCTTTCTTT	CASSPVVRRAFF
17	.	TRBV6-4	TRBJ2-7	.	TGTGCCAGCAGCACCAAGGATAGAGTAGCGGAACCCTACGAGCAGTACTTC	CASSTKDRVAEPYEQYF
11	.	TRBV5-1	TRBJ2-7	.	TGCGCCAGCAGCTCTAGCAACGAGCAGTACTTC	CASSSSNEQYF
15	.	TRBV7-9	TRBJ1-5	.	TGTGCCAGCAGCCCTACAGGGTCGAGCAATCAGCCCCAGCATTTT	CASSPTGSSNQPQHF
13	.	TRBV2	TRBJ2-7	TRBD1	TGTGCCAGCAGCCTAAAGACAGGGAACGAGCAGTACTTC	CASSLKTGNEQYF
15	once	TRBV7-6	TRBJ2-5	TRBD1	TGTGCCAGCACCGCACAGGGGGCTGCACAAGAGACCCAGTACTTC	CASTAQGAAQETQYF
18	.	TRBV4-1	TRBJ2-3	TRBD2	TGCGCCAGCAGCCGGGAGACTAGCGGGAGGCCAAGCACAGATACGCAGTATTTT	CASSRETSGRPSTDTQYF
13	.	TRBV27	TRBJ1-4	.	TGTGCCAGCAGCCGACCAGGGATTGGAAAACTGTTTTTT	CASSRPGIGKLFF
15	.	TRBV24-1	TRBJ1-5	.	TGTGCCACCAGTGAGGGGAGGGGTCCAGGACAGCCCCAGCATTTT	CATSEGRGPGQPQHF
16	once	TRBV28	TRBJ2-7	.	TGTGCCAGCAGTTTAAAATACCTTACCGGACACCCCGGGGGGTACTTC	CASSLKYLTGHPGGYF
15	.	TRBV11-2	TRBJ1-3	TRBD1	TGTGCCAGCAGCTTAGGAGGGGGCGGTGGAAACACCATATATTTT	CASSLGGGGGNTIYF
13	.	TRBV28	TRBJ1-1	TRBD1	TGTGCCAGCTTACGACAGGGTGGGGCTGAAGCTTTCTTT	CASLRQGGAEAFF
18	.	TRBV7-3	TRBJ2-2	.	TGTGCCAGCAGCTTAGGGGTACCGGGACTTATGAACACCGGGGAGCTGTTTTTT	CASSLGVPGLMNTGELFF
18	.	TRBV6-1	TRBJ2-7	TRBD2	TGTGCCAGCAGTGAAGCGCTCAGGTCTAGCGGGAGCGCCTACGAGCAGTACTTC	CASSEALRSSGSAYEQYF
18	.	TRBV28	TRBJ2-6	.	TGTGCCAGCAGGGCACAGGTACTTTTAAGCTCTGGGGCCAACGTCCTGACTTTC	CASRAQVLLSSGANVLTF
15	.	TRBV12-5	TRBJ2-1	TRBD1	TGTGCTAGTGCTATTTCCGGGACAGGCCCTTTGGGGCAGTTCTTC	CASAISGTGPLGQFF
15	.	TRBV18	TRBJ2-3	.	TGTGCCAGCTCACCAAAGCTGACTGGCACAGATACGCAGTATTTT	CASSPKLTGTDTQYF
16	.	TRBV18	TRBJ2-1	.	TGTGCCAGCTCACCCGGAGGGGGGGCGAGGTACAATGAGCAGTTCTTC	CASSPGGGARYNEQFF
14	.	TRBV11-2	TRBJ2-7	TRBD2	TGTGCCAGCAGCCTTGGACTAGCTGGCTACGAGCAGTACTTC	CASSLGLAGYEQYF
14	.	TRBV4-1	TRBJ1-2	.	TGCGCCAGCAGCTCCGACCGGCCTAGCTATGGCTACACCTTC	CASSSDRPSYGYTF
14	.	TRBV4-1	TRBJ1-2	.	TGCGCCAGCAGCCCTGAGGCACGGGACTATGGCTACACCTTC	CASSPEARDYGYTF
12	.	TRBV28	TRBJ2-7	.	TGTGCCAGCGGTGACTTGGGGGCCGAGCAGTACTTC	CASGDLGAEQYF
16	.	TRBV19	TRBJ2-2	.	TGTGCCAGTAGCTCGGGACACCCTCCGAACACCGGGGAGCTGTTTTTT	CASSSGHPPNTGELFF
15	.	TRBV6-6	TRBJ2-1	.	TGTGCCAGCAGACTGCCAGGGTACTCCTACAATGAGCAGTTCTTC	CASRLPGYSYNEQFF
13	.	TRBV10-3	TRBJ1-2	TRBD1	TGTGCCCGCCGACAGGGTGATACTTGGGGCTACACCTTC	CARRQGDTWGYTF
16	.	TRBV5-1	TRBJ2-5	TRBD2	TGCGCCAGCAGCCCAGGAAATAGCGGGAGTGGAGAGACCCAGTACTTC	CASSPGNSGSGETQYF
13	.	TRBV30	TRBJ2-5	.	TGTGCCTGGAGTAGCACAGGGATAGAGACCCAGTACTTC	CAWSSTGIETQYF
13	.	TRBV6-4	TRBJ1-2	TRBD1	TGTGCCTCCCGTGCAGGGGGCTACGATGGCTACACCTTC	CASRAGGYDGYTF
14	.	TRBV16	TRBJ2-4	.	TGTGCCAGCAGCCACCAGAACGCCAAAAACATTCAGTACTTC	CASSHQNAKNIQYF
16	.	TRBV28	TRBJ2-7	.	TGTGCCAGCAGTTCTCCGACAGCCAGTGTCTCCTACGAGCAGTACTTC	CASSSPTASVSYEQYF
15	few	TRBV7-2	TRBJ2-5	.	TGTGCCAGCAGCTTTGGGGGGATCTGGGGGGAGACCCAGTACTTC	CASSFGGIWGETQYF
16	.	TRBV19	TRBJ2-1	TRBD2	TGTGCCAGTAGTACTAGCGGGAGCGGAGTATACAATGAGCAGTTCTTC	CASSTSGSGVYNEQFF
13	.	TRBV10-1	TRBJ2-1	.	TGCGCCAGCAGTGCACCGGGTTCAAATGAGCAGTTCTTC	CASSAPGSNEQFF
13	.	TRBV28	TRBJ2-7	.	TGTGCCAGCAGTTGGAGGGGAACCAACGAGCAGTACTTC	CASSWRGTNEQYF
13	.	TRBV4-2	TRBJ2-7	.	TGTGCCAGCAGCCAAGATCGTGGGAGCGTGCAGTACTTC	CASSQDRGSVQYF
14	.	TRBV28	TRBJ2-7	TRBD1	TGTGCCAGCAGTTTGTTGGGACAGGGGAACGAGCAGTACTTC	CASSLLGQGNEQYF
14	.	TRBV19	TRBJ2-7	.	TGTGCCAGTAGTTTTCGAGACTCGCACTACGAGCAGTACTTC	CASSFRDSHYEQYF
16	once	TRBV3-1/TRBV3-2	TRBJ2-1	TRBD2	TGTGCCAGCAGCCAAGTGGGACTAGCGGGGTACAATGAGCAGTTCTTC	CASSQVGLAGYNEQFF
15	.	TRBV6-7	TRBJ2-1	.	TGTGCCAGCAGTTACTGCGGGCCCTCCTACAATGAGCAGTTCTTC	CASSYCGPSYNEQFF
14	once	TRBV28	TRBJ2-7	TRBD1	TGTGCCAGCAGGAGACAGGGGTCCGCTTACGAGCAGTACTTC	CASRRQGSAYEQYF
14	.	TRBV27	TRBJ2-3	TRBD2	TGTGCCAGCAGACCCGGGACTAGAATAGATACGCAGTATTTT	CASRPGTRIDTQYF
12	.	TRBV5-1	TRBJ1-2	.	TGCGCCAGCAGCTTGGAGGCAGGTCTTCACACCTTC	CASSLEAGLHTF
18	.	TRBV12-2	TRBJ1-5	.	TGTGCAAGTCGCTTAGGTCTTCTGAGGGCGACGACCAATCAGCCCCAGCATTTT	CASRLGLLRATTNQPQHF
14	.	TRBV29-1	TRBJ2-7	.	TGCAGCGTTCTAGAGGCAGATGACTCCTACGAGCAGTACTTC	CSVLEADDSYEQYF
17	.	TRBV18	TRBJ1-2	TRBD1	TGTGCCAGCTCACCACCCCGGCTCGGGACAGCTAACTATGGCTACACCTTC	CASSPPRLGTANYGYTF
15	.	TRBV9	TRBJ1-2	.	TGTGCCAGCAGCGTAGATGGGAGAATCAACTATGGCTACACCTTC	CASSVDGRINYGYTF
15	.	TRBV5-4	TRBJ2-1	TRBD2	TGTGCCAGCAGCGTAGCGGGACCCACGGGCAATGAGCAGTTCTTC	CASSVAGPTGNEQFF
15	.	TRBV11-2	TRBJ1-4	.	TGTGCCAGCAGCTTAGTATACGGGGGTCGGGAAAAACTGTTTTTT	CASSLVYGGREKLFF
15	.	TRBV5-1	TRBJ2-2	TRBD1	TGCGCCAGCAGCTTGGGGACAGGGGGCACCGGGGAGCTGTTTTTT	CASSLGTGGTGELFF
15	.	TRBV7-9	TRBJ1-3	.	TGTGCCAGCAGCTTAGGAGCTGCCAGGGGAAACACCATATATTTT	CASSLGAARGNTIYF
13	.	TRBV29-1	TRBJ1-1	TRBD1	TGCAGCGTGATAACAGGGGCGCCCACTGAAGCTTTCTTT	CSVITGAPTEAFF
19	.	TRBV5-1	TRBJ2-7	.	TGCGCCAGCACCCCAGGAAGGGGCAACCCCGTCCGGATACCCCCGGCGCAGTACTTC	CASTPGRGNPVRIPPAQYF
15	.	TRBV19	TRBJ2-1	.	TGTGCCAGTAGTGCCCGGGAGCTCCCTTACAATGAGCAGTTCTTC	CASSARELPYNEQFF
13	.	TRBV5-4	TRBJ2-1	.	TGTGCCAGCAGCTTGACAGGGTACAATGAGCAGTTCTTC	CASSLTGYNEQFF
12	.	TRBV19	TRBJ1-4	TRBD1	TGTGCCACCTCAGAAAACAGGGGTCAAGTGTTTTTT	CATSENRGQVFF